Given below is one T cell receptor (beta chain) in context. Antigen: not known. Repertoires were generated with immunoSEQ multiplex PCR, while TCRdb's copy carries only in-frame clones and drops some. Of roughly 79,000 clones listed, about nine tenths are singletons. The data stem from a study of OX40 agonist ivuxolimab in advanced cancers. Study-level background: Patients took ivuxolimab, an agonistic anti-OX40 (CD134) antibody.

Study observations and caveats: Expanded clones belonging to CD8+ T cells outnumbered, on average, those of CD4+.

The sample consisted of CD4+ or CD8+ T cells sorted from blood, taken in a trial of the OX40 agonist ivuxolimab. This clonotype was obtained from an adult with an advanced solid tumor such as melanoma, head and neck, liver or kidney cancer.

In DNA, the CDR3 is TGCGCCAGCAGCCAAGGGGTCGGGGGACTAGTTTCCGATACGCAGTATTTT. It yields the protein CASSQGVGGLVSDTQYF. The chain employs TRBV4-1 and TRBJ2-3, with 8 bases lining up with TRBD2. This CDR3 spans 17 amino acids. From germline, CDR1 is MGHRA and CDR2 YSYEKL. J gave up 6 bases and V 1 base, and 12 bases lay outside the gene matches.